Listed here are 27 T cell receptor beta chains from one sample, sequenced in a study of cytotoxic CD8 clonotypes in ibrutinib-treated CLL. Sequenced by immunoSEQ multiplex PCR; TCRdb stores in-frame clones only, minus some. The table includes 150,000 to 200,000 clones, over 55% detected once. Sample: PBMCs, taken after 24 months of ibrutinib treatment. These receptors were obtained from a human donor with chronic lymphocytic leukemia.

The chain carries TRBV11-2 and TRBJ2-2, with D unresolved. Germline values: CDR1 SGHAT, CDR2 FQNNGV. V was pared by 5 bases and J by 4 bases, with 8 bases between. The CDR3 sequence is 13 residues long. The CDR3 coding sequence is TGTGCCAGCAGCCAAGTCTCCACCGGGGAGCTGTTTTTT. Protein product: CASSQVSTGELFF.

The J gene is TRBJ2-1, the V gene TRBV11-2; the D is unclear. Germline lookup yields CDR1 SGHAT and CDR2 FQNNGV. Trimming left V 2 bases short and J 8 bases short, with 10 bases between. This CDR3 is built from 13 residues. CDR3 DNA: TGTGCCAGCAGCTTACGGATCCGGGATGAGCAGTTCTTC. Protein product: CASSLRIRDEQFF.

The chain couples TRBV5-4 to TRBJ2-7, with 10 positions matching TRBD2. There are 15 residues in the CDR3. Losses at the gene ends were 3 bases for V and 1 base for J; bases not matched to a gene: 4. Germline V gene sequence: CDR1 SGHNT, CDR2 YYREEE (reference sequence). DNA for the CDR3: TGTGCCAGCAGCTCAAAGCGGGAGGGGTCCTACGAGCAGTACTTC. This gives the protein CASSSKREGSYEQYF.

This clone was found a few times. V usage is TRBV6-5 and J usage is TRBJ1-4; D perhaps matches TRBD1 (5 bases). This CDR3 has 13 amino acids. V was pared by 6 bases and J by 8 bases, with 13 bases between. The V gene's germline CDR1 is MNHEY and CDR2 SVGAGI. CDR3 coding DNA: TGTGCCAGCAGACGGGACTATGAAGAAAAACTGTTTTTT. Encoded protein: CASRRDYEEKLFF.

In DNA form, the CDR3 reads TGTGCCAGCAGTCCGCTCCAAGGGGAATACGAGCAGTACTTC. The encoded protein is CASSPLQGEYEQYF. The V and J genes are TRBV6-5 and TRBJ2-7; D possibly corresponds to TRBD1 (5 bases). Germline CDR1 reads MNHEY; CDR2 reads SVGAGI. With 5 bases removed from V and 4 bases from J, the gap between germline ends came to 15 bases. The CDR3 loop spans 14 amino acids.

The gene calls are TRBV5-1 and TRBJ2-5; D uncertain. The CDR3 consists of 15 residues. The V end lost 4 bases, the J end lost 4 bases, and 17 bases lay between the germline ends. CDR1 is SGHRS, CDR2 YFSETQ, per germline. Here the CDR3 reads CASSPKTSSGETQYF. CDR3 DNA: TGCGCCAGCAGCCCCAAAACTTCTTCGGGAGAGACCCAGTACTTC.

The chain uses TRBV4-3 and TRBJ1-1; D is unresolved. This CDR3 is built from 17 residues. V was cut by 4 bases and J by 3 bases, with 21 bases left in between. Germline V gene data show CDR1 as LGHNA and CDR2 as YSLEER. CDR3 DNA: TGCGCCAGCAGCCTTCTGGAGGCCCCCGGTTGGGACACTGAAGCTTTCTTT. The encoded protein is CASSLLEAPGWDTEAFF.

This clone turned up a few times. The chain links TRBV7-8 to TRBJ2-5; the D gene could be TRBD1 or TRBD2 (5 bases each). Trimming pared 6 bases from V and 4 bases from J, leaving 12 bases between. The CDR3 runs to 13 residues. The germline V gene has CDR1 SGHVS and CDR2 FQNEAQ. CDR3 sequence reads: CASSPTRGETQYF. DNA for the CDR3: TGTGCCAGCAGTCCTACTAGGGGAGAGACCCAGTACTTC.

This clone was detected many times. This chain connects TRBV27 to TRBJ2-1; 8 nucleotides align to TRBD2. The CDR3 totals 17 residues. Germline V gene data show CDR1 as MNHEY and CDR2 as SMNVEV (reference sequence). V trimming: 4 bases; J trimming: 8 bases; junction bases outside the gene matches: 16. CDR3 DNA sequence: TGTGCCAGCAGTTCCCCCAGGACTCGCGGGAGGAGGCATGAGCAGTTCTTC. Translated: CASSSPRTRGRRHEQFF.

V usage is TRBV27 and J usage is TRBJ1-1; the D gene is possibly TRBD1 (6 bases). CDR1 and CDR2 from the germline V gene are MNHEY and SMNVEV (reference sequence). Trimming pared 8 bases from V and 2 bases from J, leaving 15 bases between. The CDR3 contains 14 residues. DNA for the CDR3: TGTGCCAGCGGCCAGGACAGAATTAACACTGAAGCTTTCTTT. Amino acids: CASGQDRINTEAFF.

The chain couples TRBV9 to TRBJ2-6, with a weak D call TRBD2 (5 bases). The V and J ends lost 0 bases and 3 bases respectively, with 7 bases between them. Germline V gene lookup returns CDR1 SGDLS and CDR2 YYNGEE. The CDR3 has 15 residues. CDR3 in amino acids: CASSVGGLGANVLTF. Here the CDR3 DNA reads TGTGCCAGCAGCGTAGGCGGGCTTGGGGCCAACGTCCTGACTTTC.

This clone was counted between two and nine times. The rearrangement uses TRBV7-2 and TRBJ1-2; D ambiguous. Germline V lookup: CDR1 SGHTA, CDR2 FQGNSA. The length of the CDR3 is 15 residues. Trimming removed 1 base at V and 2 bases at J, with 11 bases between. The CDR3 coding sequence is TGTGCCAGCAGCTTAGGTGGACGGCCAAACTATGGCTACACCTTC. Amino acids: CASSLGGRPNYGYTF.

The sample holds a few counts of this clone. This sequence joins TRBV25-1 and TRBJ1-5, with TRBD1 matching 8 bases. The CDR3 totals 14 residues. After removal of 4 bases from V and 1 base from J, the junction contained 0 bases not matched to a gene. Germline V CDR1 and CDR2: MGHDK, SYGVNS. For the CDR3, the DNA is TGTGCCAGCAGTGGGACAGGGAGCAATCAGCCCCAGCATTTT. It yields the protein CASSGTGSNQPQHF.

The V and J genes are TRBV30 and TRBJ2-1; 11 nucleotides align to TRBD2. The J segment lost 7 bases and the V segment lost 5 bases, leaving 10 bases of the junction unmatched. Per the germline V gene, CDR1 is GTSNPN and CDR2 is SVGIG (reference sequence). CDR3 size: 15 residues. The CDR3 loop is CAWDGTSGRGNEQFF. In nucleotides, the CDR3 is TGTGCCTGGGACGGTACTAGCGGGAGAGGTAATGAGCAGTTCTTC.

This clone was detected only a few times. V gene TRBV2 combines with J gene TRBJ1-2; TRBD1 might be the D (5 bases). Germline values: CDR1 SNHLY, CDR2 FYNNEI. There are 15 residues in the CDR3. Trimming stripped 7 bases from V and 3 bases from J, with 18 bases between. CDR3 coding DNA: TGTGCCAGCAACCAAGGACACGGGAACCACTATGGCTACACCTTC. It translates to CASNQGHGNHYGYTF.

This chain links TRBV20-1 with TRBJ1-1; no firm D call. V was shortened by 7 bases and J by 10 bases, with 16 bases between the two germline ends. From germline, CDR1 is DFQATT and CDR2 SNEGSKA (reference sequence). This CDR3 comprises 11 residues. In DNA, the CDR3 is TGCAGTGACCAGGTTGGTCATCCAGCTTTCTTT. Its protein is CSDQVGHPAFF.

Only a few counts were recorded for this clone. The chain employs TRBV28 and TRBJ1-1, with TRBD1 identical over 7 bases. This CDR3 has 15 amino acids. Trimming cost V 4 bases and J 0 bases; bases outside gene matches: 5. Germline V CDR1 and CDR2: MDHEN, SYDVKM. CDR3 coding DNA: TGTGCCAGCAGTTCGGGACAGCTTTTGAACACTGAAGCTTTCTTT. Amino acids: CASSSGQLLNTEAFF.

This chain uses TRBV7-2 with TRBJ1-2, with D unresolved. CDR3 size: 14 residues. Germline values: CDR1 SGHTA, CDR2 FQGNSA. V lost 5 bases and J lost 4, with 14 bases in between. Written as DNA, the CDR3 is TGTGCCAGCAGCGCAACTACAGAGTCCTATGGCTACACCTTC. It translates to CASSATTESYGYTF.

The chain joins TRBV7-2 to TRBJ1-3; 7 bases are shared with TRBD1. Germline loops: CDR1 SGHTA, CDR2 FQGNSA. V dropped 8 bases and J dropped 3; count of bases not matched to a gene: 7. The CDR3 loop spans 14 amino acids. The CDR3 bases are TGTGCCAGCGTGACAGGGAGCTTTGGAAACACCATATATTTT. Translation gives CASVTGSFGNTIYF.

The V call is TRBV7-2, the J call TRBJ2-2; TRBD2 matches at 10 bases. V gave up 5 bases and J gave up 6 bases; unmatched junction bases: 6. CDR1 is SGHTA, CDR2 FQGNSA, per germline. CDR3 size: 15 residues. The CDR3 DNA reads as TGTGCCAGCAGCATATCTAGCGGGAGCTCCGGGGAGCTGTTTTTT. Protein: CASSISSGSSGELFF.

This chain connects TRBV5-1 to TRBJ1-1; D call uncertain. Trimming left V 5 bases short and J 5 bases short, with 13 bases between. The CDR3 is made up of 13 amino acids. The V gene's germline CDR1 is SGHRS and CDR2 YFSETQ. The CDR3 bases are TGCGCCAGCAGAGACACCCTGGGTACTGAAGCTTTCTTT. Translated: CASRDTLGTEAFF.

The V and J genes are TRBV5-4 and TRBJ2-7; 9 bases match TRBD2. The length of the CDR3 is 14 residues. Looked up from germline, CDR1 is SGHNT and CDR2 is YYREEE (reference sequence). With 3 bases clipped from V and 6 bases from J, the junction kept 7 bases outside the gene matches. The CDR3 coding sequence is TGTGCCAGCAGCTACCAAGGACTAGCGAGCGAGCAGTACTTC. Amino acid sequence: CASSYQGLASEQYF.

V usage is TRBV5-1 and J usage is TRBJ2-5; TRBD1 agrees at 9 bases. CDR1 is SGHRS, CDR2 YFSETQ, per germline. With V trimmed by 6 bases and J by 5 bases, 11 bases remained unmatched. CDR3 size: 15 residues. The CDR3 DNA follows: TGCGCCAGCACCTGGACAGGGGCATTGGGTGAGACCCAGTACTTC. This gives the protein CASTWTGALGETQYF.

The V gene is TRBV2, the J gene TRBJ2-7; D unresolved. The CDR3 is 11 residues long. Germline CDR1 reads SNHLY; CDR2 reads FYNNEI. The V gene lost 1 base and the J gene lost 7 bases, with 5 bases spanning the gap. The CDR3 nucleotides read TGTGCCAGCAGTGAAGGGCGGGAGCAGTACTTC. It is translated as CASSEGREQYF.

This chain uses TRBV4-3 with TRBJ2-3, with D unclear. The CDR3 loop spans 14 amino acids. Trimming removed 6 bases at V and 2 bases at J, with 12 bases between. Germline V gene lookup returns CDR1 LGHNA and CDR2 YSLEER. CDR3 residues: CASRATELTDTQYF. CDR3 sequence (DNA): TGCGCCAGCAGAGCGACGGAGCTCACAGATACGCAGTATTTT.

The chain uses TRBV11-2 and TRBJ2-5, with D perhaps being TRBD1 or TRBD2 (6 bases each). Germline values: CDR1 SGHAT, CDR2 FQNNGV. There are 14 residues in the CDR3. V lost 4 bases and J 5 bases, leaving 14 bases between the germline ends. CDR3 bases: TGTGCCAGCAGCTCACCTAAAGGGGGGGAGACCCAGTACTTC. Protein sequence: CASSSPKGGETQYF.

The sample holds a few counts of this clone. The V gene is TRBV29-1, the J gene TRBJ1-1; a possible D gene is TRBD1 (6 bases). V was pared by 1 base and J by 0 bases, with 15 bases between. The CDR3 loop spans 16 amino acids. Germline V gene sequence: CDR1 SQVTM, CDR2 ANQGSEA. The chain's CDR3 is CSVEGEPGHLNTEAFF. The DNA of the CDR3 is TGCAGCGTTGAAGGAGAACCGGGACACCTGAACACTGAAGCTTTCTTT.